These 18 T cell receptor beta chains were all obtained from the same sample, sequenced in a study of OX40 agonist ivuxolimab in advanced cancers. This table comes from immunoSEQ multiplex PCR, and its TCRdb copy is limited to in-frame clones, with some not included. The table lists about 86,000 clones, about 90% of them singletons. The material sequenced was CD4+ or CD8+ T cells sorted from blood, taken in a trial of the OX40 agonist ivuxolimab. Receptors originate from an adult with an advanced solid tumor such as melanoma, head and neck, liver or kidney cancer.

The chain is built from TRBV25-1 and TRBJ2-7; TRBD2 agrees at 10 bases. Germline CDR1 is MGHDK and CDR2 is SYGVNS. The CDR3 loop spans 15 amino acids. Losses at the gene ends were 3 bases for V and 0 bases for J; bases not matched to a gene: 2. This CDR3 reads CASSDGTSASYEQYF. In DNA, the CDR3 is TGTGCCAGCAGTGACGGGACTAGCGCCTCCTACGAGCAGTACTTC.

In its sample, this clone was seen once. The chain employs TRBV9 and TRBJ2-7, with 7 bases lining up with TRBD1. Trimming took 1 base from V and 0 from J; bases not matched to a gene: 4. The CDR3 has 15 residues. The germline CDR1 and CDR2 sequences are SGDLS and YYNGEE. The CDR3 bases are TGTGCCAGCAGCGTATCGGGGACAGCCTCCTACGAGCAGTACTTC. Amino acids: CASSVSGTASYEQYF.

This sequence joins TRBV7-3 and TRBJ2-6; tentative D call: TRBD2 (6 bases). V dropped 5 bases and J dropped 0 bases, with 14 bases sitting between them. Germline CDR1 is SGHTA and CDR2 is FQGTGA. This CDR3 has 17 amino acids. The DNA of the CDR3 is TGTGCCAGCAGCACGCCGGGGGTCACCTCTGGGGCCAACGTCCTGACTTTC. Protein product: CASSTPGVTSGANVLTF.

The chain uses TRBV30 and TRBJ1-5; D call uncertain. From germline, CDR1 is GTSNPN and CDR2 SVGIG (reference sequence). Trimming cost V 2 bases and J 2 bases, with 10 bases left between them. This CDR3 is built from 14 residues. The CDR3 here is CAWSPGLGNQPQHF. The CDR3 DNA sequence: TGTGCCTGGAGTCCTGGGCTAGGCAATCAGCCCCAGCATTTT.

The chain carries TRBV6-5 and TRBJ2-5; tentatively, D is TRBD1 (6 bases). V dropped 1 base and J dropped 1 base, with 13 bases sitting between them. The CDR3 has 16 amino acids. From germline, CDR1 is MNHEY and CDR2 SVGAGI. The CDR3 spells CASSYFSRGGQETQYF. The CDR3 nucleotides are TGTGCCAGCAGTTACTTCTCGAGAGGGGGCCAAGAGACCCAGTACTTC.

The J gene is TRBJ1-2, the V gene TRBV9; D is undetermined. From germline, CDR1 is SGDLS and CDR2 YYNGEE. V lost 2 bases and J lost 6, with 8 bases in between. This CDR3 is built from 12 residues. CDR3 region: CASSVGGDGYTF. For the CDR3, the DNA is TGTGCCAGCAGCGTGGGTGGGGATGGCTACACCTTC.

The gene calls are TRBV13 and TRBJ2-2; the match to TRBD2 covers 8 bases. Losses at the gene ends were 7 bases for V and 2 bases for J; bases not matched to a gene: 9. Germline V CDR1 and CDR2: PRHDT, FYEKMQ (reference sequence). This CDR3 has 16 amino acids. Here the CDR3 DNA reads TGTGCCAGCACCTCAAGGACTAGCAGAAACACCGGGGAGCTGTTTTTT. Amino acid sequence: CASTSRTSRNTGELFF.

The chain links TRBV6-1 to TRBJ2-7; no definite D call. The germline gives CDR1 MNHNS, CDR2 SASEGT. The CDR3 loop spans 14 amino acids. V lost 3 bases, J lost 5 bases, and 14 bases lay in between. The CDR3 protein is CASSERGTPDEQYF. The CDR3 coding sequence is TGTGCCAGCAGTGAGCGAGGCACCCCCGACGAGCAGTACTTC.

J is TRBJ2-5 and V is TRBV28; no firm D call. Looked up from germline, CDR1 is MDHEN and CDR2 is SYDVKM. The V end lost 3 bases, the J end lost 1 base, and 12 bases lay between the germline ends. The CDR3 is 15 residues long. The CDR3 DNA reads TGTGCCAGCAGTTTTAATTTTGGAGTCCAAGAGACCCAGTACTTC. It is translated as CASSFNFGVQETQYF.

This clone was seen a single time. This sequence joins TRBV27 and TRBJ1-1; possible D gene TRBD1, 5 bases. This CDR3 spans 13 amino acids. Germline V gene data show CDR1 as MNHEY and CDR2 as SMNVEV (reference sequence). V was clipped by 6 bases and J by 1 base, with 9 bases between them. This CDR3 is CASSGQGNTEAFF. DNA for the CDR3: TGTGCCAGCAGCGGTCAGGGGAACACTGAAGCTTTCTTT.

This chain links TRBV15 with TRBJ1-2; 7 bases map to TRBD1. J was trimmed by 2 bases and V by 5 bases; bases with no gene match: 5. This CDR3 spans 14 amino acids. The germline V gene has CDR1 LNHNV and CDR2 YYDKDF (reference sequence). The DNA for the CDR3 is TGTGCCACCAGCCCGGGACAGCAAAACTATGGCTACACCTTC. Translated, it gives CATSPGQQNYGYTF.

This clone was detected only once. V and J are TRBV7-3 and TRBJ1-1; D gene ambiguous. CDR1 and CDR2 from the germline V gene are SGHTA and FQGTGA. This CDR3 is built from 12 residues. The V and J ends lost 5 bases and 7 bases respectively, with 11 bases between them. For the CDR3, the DNA is TGTGCCAGCAGCCCTACGCCTGGTGAAGCTTTCTTT. Encoded protein: CASSPTPGEAFF.

The chain is built from TRBV6-5 and TRBJ2-2, with 12 bases identical to TRBD2. Germline CDR1 MNHEY, CDR2 SVGAGI. V was pared by 6 bases and J by 5 bases, with 4 bases of the junction left unmatched. The CDR3 loop spans 15 amino acids. The CDR3 DNA reads TGTGCCAGCAGCTACGGACTAGCGGGGACCGGGGAGCTGTTTTTT. Encoded protein: CASSYGLAGTGELFF.

The CDR3 coding sequence is TGTGCCAGCAGCGTAGTAGCGGAGGAGGGCTACGAGCAGTACTTC. It is translated as CASSVVAEEGYEQYF. The chain employs TRBV9 and TRBJ2-7; weak D call: TRBD2 (6 bases). The germline gives CDR1 SGDLS, CDR2 YYNGEE. Trimming left V 0 bases short and J 3 bases short, with 13 bases between. The CDR3 runs 15 residues.

The table lists this clone with a count of one. J is TRBJ2-2 and V is TRBV2, with TRBD2 matching 7 bases. CDR3 length: 17 residues. Germline V gene data show CDR1 as SNHLY and CDR2 as FYNNEI. V shed 2 bases, J shed 2 bases, and the junction held 8 bases outside the gene matches. CDR3 protein: CASSEWASGENTGELFF. CDR3 DNA sequence: TGTGCCAGCAGTGAATGGGCTAGCGGAGAAAACACCGGGGAGCTGTTTTTT.

The chain uses TRBV5-1 and TRBJ2-1; D is unclear. This CDR3 has 15 amino acids. Per germline, CDR1 SGHRS and CDR2 YFSETQ. Between the trimmed V and J ends, which lost 7 bases and 0 bases, there was a span of 14 bases. The CDR3 DNA is TGCGCCAGCTACGCGAGCGATAGCTCCTACAATGAGCAGTTCTTC. It specifies CASYASDSSYNEQFF.

The chain recombines TRBV5-1 with TRBJ2-3; 7 positions match TRBD2. Germline CDR1 and CDR2: SGHRS and YFSETQ. The CDR3 runs to 15 residues. The J segment lost 3 bases and the V segment lost 1 base, leaving 5 bases of the junction unmatched. The CDR3 sequence is CASSLRGLETDTQYF. The CDR3 coding sequence is TGCGCCAGCAGCTTGAGAGGACTAGAGACAGATACGCAGTATTTT.

This clone has a single count. The CDR3 bases are TGTGCCAGCAGACTTATGGGGGGGCTCGGTGCAACTAATGAAAAACTGTTTTTT. The encoded protein is CASRLMGGLGATNEKLFF. The V and J genes are TRBV28 and TRBJ1-4; weak D call: TRBD1 (6 bases). The germline V gene has CDR1 MDHEN and CDR2 SYDVKM. The CDR3 runs to 18 residues. Trimming stripped 6 bases from V and 0 bases from J, with 20 bases between.